This TCR beta chain was identified during a study of blood T cells in healthy people across ages. Study outcomes and limitations: There were more naive CD4+ cells and higher diversity in long-lived donors than in aged donors.

Peripheral blood was drawn, around 9.5 milliliters per donor. A sample-barcoded 5' primer and a J-beta primer mix were used in a second PCR of roughly 6 to 11 cycles. TCRdb recomputed calls from the 5' RACE reads with MiXCR, one row per CDR3 protein. The sample contains hundreds of thousands of distinct CDR3 sequences, approximately 21% of which appear only once. This clonotype has at least ten counts. The antigen remains undetermined. Trimming removed 5 bases from V and 1 base from J; junction bases left unmatched: 5. The V gene's germline CDR1 is SEHNR and CDR2 FQNEAQ (reference sequence). CDR3 size: 16 residues.

This TCR was recovered from a man between 65 and 80 years old in good health. This chain joins TRBV7-9 and TRBJ2-3; 11 nucleotides line up with TRBD2. Sequences were obtained from blood. CDR3 sequence: CASSTGTSGGTDTQYF. In DNA, the CDR3 is TGTGCCAGCAGCACCGGGACTAGCGGAGGCACAGATACGCAGTATTTT.